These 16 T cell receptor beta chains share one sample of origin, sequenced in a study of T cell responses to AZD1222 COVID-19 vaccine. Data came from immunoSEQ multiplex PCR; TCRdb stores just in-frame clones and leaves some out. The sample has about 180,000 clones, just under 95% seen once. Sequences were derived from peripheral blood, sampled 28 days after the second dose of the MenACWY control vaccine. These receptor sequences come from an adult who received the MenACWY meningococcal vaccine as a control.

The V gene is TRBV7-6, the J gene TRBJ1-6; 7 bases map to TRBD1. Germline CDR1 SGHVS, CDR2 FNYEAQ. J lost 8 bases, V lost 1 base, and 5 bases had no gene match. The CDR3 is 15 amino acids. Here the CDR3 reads CASSLEQGRYSPLHF. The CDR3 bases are TGTGCCAGCAGCTTAGAACAGGGGAGGTATTCACCCCTCCACTTT.

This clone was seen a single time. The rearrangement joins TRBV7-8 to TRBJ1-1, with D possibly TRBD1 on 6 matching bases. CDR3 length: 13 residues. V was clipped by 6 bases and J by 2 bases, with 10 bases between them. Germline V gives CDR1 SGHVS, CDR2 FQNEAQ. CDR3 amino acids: CASRSGANTEAFF. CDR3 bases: TGTGCCAGCAGATCAGGGGCAAACACTGAAGCTTTCTTT.

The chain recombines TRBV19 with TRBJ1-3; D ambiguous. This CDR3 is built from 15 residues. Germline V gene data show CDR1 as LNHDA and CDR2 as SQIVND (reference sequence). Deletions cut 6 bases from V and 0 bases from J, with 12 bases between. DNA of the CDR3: TGTGCCAGTAGGCTCGGACGGAACTCTGGAAACACCATATATTTT. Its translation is CASRLGRNSGNTIYF.

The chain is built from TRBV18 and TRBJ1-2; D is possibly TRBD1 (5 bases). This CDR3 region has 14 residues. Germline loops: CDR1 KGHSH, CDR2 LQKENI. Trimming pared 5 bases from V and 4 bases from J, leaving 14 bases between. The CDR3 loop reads CASSSSSGAYGYTF. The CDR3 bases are TGTGCCAGCTCATCATCGAGTGGGGCCTATGGCTACACCTTC.

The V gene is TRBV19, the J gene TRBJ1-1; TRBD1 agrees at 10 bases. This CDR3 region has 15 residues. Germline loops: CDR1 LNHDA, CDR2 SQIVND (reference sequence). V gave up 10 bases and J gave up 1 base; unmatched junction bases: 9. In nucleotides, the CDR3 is TGTGCCACTCGTCCCGGGACAGGGGCGAACACTGAAGCTTTCTTT. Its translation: CATRPGTGANTEAFF.

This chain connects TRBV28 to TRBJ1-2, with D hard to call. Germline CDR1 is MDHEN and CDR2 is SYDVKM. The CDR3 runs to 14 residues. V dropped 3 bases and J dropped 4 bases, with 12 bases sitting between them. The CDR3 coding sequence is TGTGCCAGCAGTTTCCCAGGTGGGGTCTATGGCTACACCTTC. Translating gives CASSFPGGVYGYTF.

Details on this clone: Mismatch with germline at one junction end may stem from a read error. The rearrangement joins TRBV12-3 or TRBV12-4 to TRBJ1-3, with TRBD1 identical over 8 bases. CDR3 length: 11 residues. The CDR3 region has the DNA TGTGCCAGCAGCAGACAGGGGATCCGGGATTTT. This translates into CASSRQGIRDF.

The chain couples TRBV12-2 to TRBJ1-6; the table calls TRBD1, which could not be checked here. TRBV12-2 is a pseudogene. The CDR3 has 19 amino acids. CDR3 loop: CASRTYRVTIRSYNSPLHF. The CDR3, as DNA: TGTGCAAGTCGCACCTACAGGGTCACTATTCGGTCCTATAATTCACCCCTCCACTTT.

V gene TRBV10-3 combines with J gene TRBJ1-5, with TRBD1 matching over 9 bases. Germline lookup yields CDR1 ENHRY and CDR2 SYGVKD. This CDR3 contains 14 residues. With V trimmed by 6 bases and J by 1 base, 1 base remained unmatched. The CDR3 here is CAIRGQGSNQPQHF. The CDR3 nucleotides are TGTGCCATCAGGGGACAGGGAAGCAATCAGCCCCAGCATTTT.

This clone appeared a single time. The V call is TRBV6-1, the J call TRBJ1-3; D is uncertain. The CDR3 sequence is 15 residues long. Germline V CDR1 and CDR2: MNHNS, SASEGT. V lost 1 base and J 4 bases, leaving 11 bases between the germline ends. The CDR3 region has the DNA TGTGCCAGCAGTGAAGATGGAGGGCGAGGAAACACCATATATTTT. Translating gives CASSEDGGRGNTIYF.

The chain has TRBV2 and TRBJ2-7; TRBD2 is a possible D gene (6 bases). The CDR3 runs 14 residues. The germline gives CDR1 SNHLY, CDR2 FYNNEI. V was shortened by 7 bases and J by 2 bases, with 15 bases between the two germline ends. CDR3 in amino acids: CASNTGGATYEQYF. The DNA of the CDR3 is TGTGCCAGCAATACCGGCGGGGCCACCTACGAGCAGTACTTC.

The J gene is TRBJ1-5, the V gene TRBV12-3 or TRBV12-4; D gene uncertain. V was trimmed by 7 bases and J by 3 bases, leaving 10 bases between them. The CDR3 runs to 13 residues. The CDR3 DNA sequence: TGTGCCAGCACTCGGGGTCCCAATCAGCCCCAGCATTTT. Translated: CASTRGPNQPQHF.

This CDR3 is CASGLSGQSNQPQHF. The CDR3 DNA sequence: TGTGCCAGCGGATTGTCTGGACAGAGCAATCAGCCCCAGCATTTT. The gene calls are TRBV2 and TRBJ1-5, with D perhaps matching TRBD1 (6 bases). Germline-derived CDR1 and CDR2 are SNHLY and FYNNEI. The V gene lost 8 bases and the J gene lost 1 base, with 15 bases spanning the gap. The CDR3 extends over 15 amino acids.

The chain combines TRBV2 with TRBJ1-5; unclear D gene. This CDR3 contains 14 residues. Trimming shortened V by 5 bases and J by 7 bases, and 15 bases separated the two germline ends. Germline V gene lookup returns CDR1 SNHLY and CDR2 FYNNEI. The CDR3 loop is CASSLGPVRQPQHF. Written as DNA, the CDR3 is TGTGCCAGCAGTCTGGGCCCGGTTCGGCAGCCCCAGCATTTT. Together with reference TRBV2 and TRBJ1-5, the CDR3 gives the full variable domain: EPEVTQTPSHQVTQMGQEVILRCVPISNHLYFYWYRQILGQKVEFLVSFYNNEISEKSEIFDDQFSVERPDGSNFTLKIRSTKLEDSAMYFCASSLGPVRQPQHFGDGTRLSIL.

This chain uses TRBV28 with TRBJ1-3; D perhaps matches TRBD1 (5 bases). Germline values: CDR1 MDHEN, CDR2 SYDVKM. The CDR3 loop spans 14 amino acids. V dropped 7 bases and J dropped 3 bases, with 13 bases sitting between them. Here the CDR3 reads CASTAYGGGNTIYF. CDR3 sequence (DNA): TGTGCCAGCACCGCCTATGGGGGTGGAAACACCATATATTTT.

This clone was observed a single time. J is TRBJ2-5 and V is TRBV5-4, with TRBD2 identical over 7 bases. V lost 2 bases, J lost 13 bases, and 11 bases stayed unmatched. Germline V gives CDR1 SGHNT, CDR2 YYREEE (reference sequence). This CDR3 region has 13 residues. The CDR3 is CASSFGGETPAYF. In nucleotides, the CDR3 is TGTGCCAGCAGCTTTGGGGGGGAGACCCCCGCGTACTTC.